This T cell receptor beta chain was captured by sequencing in a study of cytomegalovirus exposure and HLA in healthy donors. Looking at the study overall: For the approximately 390 genotyped donors, over 80% fell within the Caucasian-associated ancestry cluster. Study-level results: According to reports, the classifier identified cytomegalovirus status with high specificity and sensitivity. It emerged from a later analysis that several of the most significant clusters appeared to be linked to common viral pathogens.

Germline CDR1 reads SGHTA; CDR2 reads FQGNSA. This CDR3 comprises 16 residues. V was trimmed by 1 base and J by 0 bases, leaving 10 bases between them. The study ran its PCR with 60 Vbeta and 13 Jbeta primers. Produced via immunoSEQ multiplex PCR; TCRdb's table is partial and in-frame only. The sample has approximately 140,000 clones, 73% seen once. As regards this clone: What it binds is not known.

The sequence was obtained from a young woman in good health and CMV-seronegative. This chain joins TRBV7-2 and TRBJ2-1, with no clear D. Sample: PBMCs. CDR3 protein: CASSLGPSYSYNEQFF. In DNA, the CDR3 is TGTGCCAGCAGCTTAGGTCCCTCCTACTCCTACAATGAGCAGTTCTTC.